These 14 T cell receptor beta chains came from one sample sequenced in a study of T-cell reconstitution after alpha-beta-depleted transplantation in children. Unique molecular identifiers were built into the TCRbeta library. TCRdb re-called the PCR reads through MiXCR, storing one row per CDR3 protein. The table shows a few hundred thousand distinct CDR3 sequences, with 25% to 30% occurring only once. Source: PBMCs, taken before TCRalphabeta/CD19-depleted stem cell transplant. These receptors all come from a boy younger than two with Wiskott-Aldrich syndrome, due to receive a stem cell transplant.

The chain joins TRBV4-1 to TRBJ1-1, with TRBD1 matching 9 bases. The CDR3 is made up of 17 amino acids. J lost 4 bases, V lost 0 bases, and 9 bases had no gene match. The V gene's germline CDR1 is MGHRA and CDR2 YSYEKL. CDR3 sequence (DNA): TGCGCCAGCAGCCAAGATGCATGGGACAGGGTCGTCACTGAAGCTTTCTTT. Its translation: CASSQDAWDRVVTEAFF.

In its sample, this clonotype was seen a few times. The CDR3 protein is CSASAHGTPKNIQYF. Written as DNA, the CDR3 is TGCAGTGCTAGTGCACACGGGACCCCCAAAAACATTCAGTACTTC. J is TRBJ2-4 and V is TRBV20-1; D possibly matches TRBD1 or TRBD2 (5 bases each). From germline, CDR1 is DFQATT and CDR2 SNEGSKA (reference sequence). V was cut by 3 bases and J by 2 bases, with 14 bases left in between. The CDR3 has 15 residues.

There are a few counts of this clonotype. This sequence joins TRBV25-1 and TRBJ2-7, with D possibly matching TRBD1 (5 bases). V lost 2 bases to trimming and J lost 5 bases, with 10 bases between them. CDR3 size: 13 residues. Germline values: CDR1 MGHDK, CDR2 SYGVNS. CDR3 DNA sequence: TGTGCCAGCAGTGAACCCAGGGCTAACGAGCAGTACTTC. Its protein is CASSEPRANEQYF.

The chain has TRBV15 and TRBJ2-5; perhaps TRBD2 as D (6 bases). Deletions cut 0 bases from V and 7 bases from J, with 18 bases between. Germline V lookup: CDR1 LNHNV, CDR2 YYDKDF (reference sequence). This CDR3 is 16 amino acids long. The CDR3, as DNA: TGTGCCACCAGCAGAGATGTCCTAGCGAGTGGGGGGACCCAGTACTTC. Its protein product is CATSRDVLASGGTQYF.

The V gene is TRBV20-1, the J gene TRBJ1-1; D gene uncertain. Germline V gene sequence: CDR1 DFQATT, CDR2 SNEGSKA (reference sequence). Trimming took off 3 bases at V and 6 bases at J, with 11 bases between the two ends. The CDR3 is 12 amino acids. The DNA of the CDR3 is TGCAGTGCTAGTGTTCCGGGAGCTGAAGCTTTCTTT. Translation: CSASVPGAEAFF.

This chain uses TRBV15 with TRBJ2-1; no reliable D call. This CDR3 comprises 12 residues. Germline V CDR1 and CDR2: LNHNV, YYDKDF (reference sequence). Trimming removed 0 bases at V and 9 bases at J, with 6 bases between. The CDR3 DNA sequence: TGTGCCACCAGCAGAGATCTTTTTGAGCAGTTCTTC. It specifies CATSRDLFEQFF.

This clonotype has only a few counts. The chain carries TRBV7-2 and TRBJ2-7; maybe TRBD1 (5 bases). Germline-derived CDR1 and CDR2 are SGHTA and FQGNSA. The CDR3 consists of 17 residues. Trimming cost V 4 bases and J 1 base, with 20 bases left between them. CDR3 DNA sequence: TGTGCCAGCAGCTCCCCGTTCGGTTCAGGGCGATCCTACGAGCAGTACTTC. It encodes CASSSPFGSGRSYEQYF.

This clonotype was counted between two and nine times. V usage is TRBV20-1 and J usage is TRBJ1-6, with TRBD1 matching over 9 bases. Germline V gives CDR1 DFQATT, CDR2 SNEGSKA (reference sequence). V was clipped by 0 bases and J by 4 bases; unmatched bases: 7. The CDR3 contains 17 residues. CDR3 nucleotide sequence: TGCAGTGCTAGAGAAGGGACAGGGTTTATTTATAATTCACCCCTCCACTTT. As protein: CSAREGTGFIYNSPLHF.

This clonotype has just a few counts. The chain recombines TRBV5-1 with TRBJ2-5; 7 nucleotides match TRBD1. Germline CDR1 reads SGHRS; CDR2 reads YFSETQ. This CDR3 is built from 14 residues. Trimming took 4 bases from V and 6 from J; bases not matched to a gene: 9. CDR3 residues: CASSQGGPKQTQYF. As DNA, the CDR3 is TGCGCCAGCAGCCAAGGGGGCCCCAAACAGACCCAGTACTTC.

This clonotype turned up a few times. CDR3 nucleotide sequence: TGTGCCAGCAGTTTATCGGGGGGATGGTACAGGACGAACACTGAAGCTTTCTTT. As protein: CASSLSGGWYRTNTEAFF. This chain links TRBV27 with TRBJ1-1; D may be TRBD1 (5 bases). The CDR3 is 18 residues long. V was pared by 0 bases and J by 1 base, with 18 bases between. Germline V gene sequence: CDR1 MNHEY, CDR2 SMNVEV (reference sequence).

This chain links TRBV5-1 with TRBJ2-1; D gene unclear. This CDR3 contains 13 residues. V lost 1 base to trimming and J lost 6 bases, with 8 bases between them. Germline assignment: CDR1 SGHRS and CDR2 YFSETQ. The CDR3 DNA is TGCGCCAGCAGCTTGCGTGGGCGCAATGAGCAGTTCTTC. Translated: CASSLRGRNEQFF.

In its sample, this clonotype was seen once. The rearrangement uses TRBV5-1 and TRBJ2-1; D remains ambiguous. The length of the CDR3 is 16 residues. Per the germline V gene, CDR1 is SGHRS and CDR2 is YFSETQ. Trimming pared 2 bases from V and 2 bases from J, leaving 14 bases between. The CDR3 reads CASSLLSGGAYNEQFF. The CDR3 DNA reads as TGCGCCAGCAGCTTATTATCCGGCGGAGCCTACAATGAGCAGTTCTTC.

J is TRBJ1-4 and V is TRBV28; 8 bases map to TRBD1. CDR3 length: 15 amino acids. The V segment lost 5 bases and the J segment 8 bases; nucleotides outside the gene matches: 10. CDR1 is MDHEN, CDR2 SYDVKM, per germline. The DNA for the CDR3 is TGTGCCAGCAGTACCACCGGGACAGGACCGGAAAAACTGTTTTTT. Protein: CASSTTGTGPEKLFF.

The chain combines TRBV10-3 with TRBJ1-2; D is undetermined. This CDR3 has 18 residues. Per germline, CDR1 ENHRY and CDR2 SYGVKD. Trimming shortened V by 8 bases and J by 0 bases, and 25 bases separated the two germline ends. CDR3 protein: CAISALLGPTGTNYGYTF. CDR3 sequence (DNA): TGTGCCATCTCTGCCTTACTGGGCCCAACCGGGACTAACTATGGCTACACCTTC.